The T cell receptor (beta chain) under discussion was sequenced for a study of blood T cell repertoires in COVID-19. About the research overall: Samples of COVID-19 (acute and convalescent) were obtained from the United States, Italy and Spain. Sources were T cells, B-cell-depleted T cells, or PBMCs; the material itself was cDNA or gDNA.

V was pared by 0 bases and J by 0 bases, with 9 bases between. The CDR3 consists of 15 residues. Germline V gene data show CDR1 as LNHNV and CDR2 as YYDKDF (reference sequence). Across 20 to 25 US areas, participants ranged in age from 18 to 89 years. Sequencing used immunoSEQ multiplex PCR; TCRdb keeps in-frame clones, though not all of them. The table lists over 350,000 clones, more than 70% of them singletons. The receptor comes from a woman between 18 and 29 years old who had recovered from COVID-19. Input material: PBMCs or T cells enriched from blood (not recorded which). The chain couples TRBV15 to TRBJ2-7, with D tentatively TRBD2 (5 bases). As DNA, the CDR3 is TGTGCCACCAGCAGAGATCGGGGTAGCTCCTACGAGCAGTACTTC. It specifies CATSRDRGSSYEQYF.